Below are 18 T cell receptor beta chains sequenced from a single sample in a study of cytomegalovirus exposure and HLA in healthy donors. PCR was performed using 60 Vbeta and 13 Jbeta primers. Clones were read by immunoSEQ multiplex PCR, and TCRdb kept only the in-frame ones, dropping some. The sample lists 120,000 or so clones, about 72% occurring once. The specimen was PBMCs. All receptors come from a young man in good health and CMV-seropositive.

The V and J genes are TRBV7-9 and TRBJ2-7; 12 bases line up with TRBD1. In germline, CDR1 is SEHNR, CDR2 FQNEAQ (reference sequence). The V and J ends lost 4 bases and 6 bases, in that order; junction bases with no gene match: 4. The CDR3 is 14 amino acids. CDR3 nucleotide sequence: TGTGCCAGCAGCTCCGGGACAGGGGGCCGCGAGCAGTACTTC. This sequence encodes CASSSGTGGREQYF.

This clone is a singleton in its sample. The chain employs TRBV5-1 and TRBJ1-3; 8 bases fit TRBD1. The germline V gene has CDR1 SGHRS and CDR2 YFSETQ. The CDR3 totals 15 residues. The V and J ends lost 4 bases and 2 bases, in that order; junction bases with no gene match: 5. In DNA, the CDR3 is TGCGCCAGCAGCGCCCAGGGGGCTGCTGGAAACACCATATATTTT. Its translation is CASSAQGAAGNTIYF. Full variable domain (outside the CDR3, taken from reference TRBV5-1 and TRBJ1-3): KAGVTQTPRYLIKTRGQQVTLSCSPISGHRSVSWYQQTPGQGLQFLFEYFSETQRNKGNFPGRFSGRQFSNSRSEMNVSTLELGDSALYLCASSAQGAAGNTIYFGEGSWLTVV.

The V call is TRBV6-5, the J call TRBJ2-1, with 10 bases that match TRBD1. There are 16 residues in the CDR3. Germline V CDR1 and CDR2: MNHEY, SVGAGI. The J segment lost 7 bases and the V segment lost 2 bases, leaving 8 bases of the junction unmatched. As DNA, the CDR3 is TGTGCCAGCAGTTACGATGTCGGGACAGGGGCGAATGAGCAGTTCTTC. As protein: CASSYDVGTGANEQFF.

The CDR3 coding sequence is TGTGCCAGCAGTGCGTGGGGACTAGCGGGATCCAAGCAGTACTTC. Its protein is CASSAWGLAGSKQYF. V usage is TRBV6-1 and J usage is TRBJ2-7; 13 bases agree with TRBD2. CDR3 length equals 15 residues. V lost 4 bases and J lost 8; bases outside the gene matches: 8. Germline V gene sequence: CDR1 MNHNS, CDR2 SASEGT.

J is TRBJ2-1 and V is TRBV5-4; D not resolved. The CDR3 has 13 residues. From germline, CDR1 is SGHNT and CDR2 YYREEE (reference sequence). Trimming took 1 base from V and 8 from J, leaving 10 bases between them. CDR3 in DNA: TGTGCCAGCAGCTTGCCGGAGTGGGATGAGCAGTTCTTC. Its translation is CASSLPEWDEQFF.

The chain combines TRBV13 with TRBJ1-3; 10 bases line up with TRBD1. Germline V gene lookup returns CDR1 PRHDT and CDR2 FYEKMQ (reference sequence). V shed 4 bases, J shed 4 bases, and the junction held 7 bases outside the gene matches. CDR3 length: 16 residues. DNA of the CDR3: TGTGCCAGCAGCTGGGGACAGGGGATTTCGGGAAACACCATATATTTT. It is translated as CASSWGQGISGNTIYF.

J is TRBJ1-2 and V is TRBV6-6; 7 nucleotides line up with TRBD1. Germline CDR1 is MNHNY and CDR2 is SVGAGI (reference sequence). V trimming: 2 bases; J trimming: 3 bases; junction bases outside the gene matches: 6. There are 15 residues in the CDR3. The chain's CDR3 is CASSYGTEVDYGYTF. The CDR3 region has the DNA TGTGCCAGCAGTTACGGGACAGAGGTAGACTATGGCTACACCTTC.

The rearrangement uses TRBV5-1 and TRBJ2-3; a possible D gene is TRBD1 (6 bases). CDR3 length: 14 amino acids. Germline V lookup: CDR1 SGHRS, CDR2 YFSETQ. V lost 5 bases, J lost 2 bases, and 12 bases lay in between. The CDR3 DNA sequence: TGCGCCAGCAGAATACAGGGAACCACAGATACGCAGTATTTT. Translated: CASRIQGTTDTQYF.

This clone was seen just once. V is TRBV4-1 and J is TRBJ1-1; no definite D call. The CDR3 has 18 amino acids. V lost 1 base and J 4 bases, leaving 22 bases between the germline ends. Germline V CDR1 and CDR2: MGHRA, YSYEKL. CDR3 sequence: CASSQVYSGTALSTEAFF. The CDR3 DNA reads TGCGCCAGCAGCCAAGTTTATTCGGGAACTGCTTTGTCCACTGAAGCTTTCTTT.

This rearrangement joins TRBV7-2 to TRBJ1-3, with D perhaps matching TRBD1 (5 bases). Germline CDR1 reads SGHTA; CDR2 reads FQGNSA. V was pared by 5 bases and J by 4 bases, with 9 bases between. The CDR3 runs to 13 residues. In DNA, the CDR3 is TGTGCCAGCAGCCCCCACAGGGGAAACACCATATATTTT. Translation: CASSPHRGNTIYF.

This clone has a handful of counts. The chain couples TRBV28 to TRBJ2-5, with D possibly being TRBD2 (5 bases). Trimming removed 6 bases from V and 0 bases from J, with 17 bases in between. The CDR3 spans 16 residues. Per germline, CDR1 MDHEN and CDR2 SYDVKM. The DNA of the CDR3 is TGTGCCAGCAGACCTCACCAGCGGTCGTACCAAGAGACCCAGTACTTC. Residues: CASRPHQRSYQETQYF.

The chain is built from TRBV7-9 and TRBJ2-7, with 9 nucleotides matching TRBD1. The germline V gene has CDR1 SEHNR and CDR2 FQNEAQ (reference sequence). The trim removed 0 bases at V and 2 bases at J, leaving 5 bases unmatched. The CDR3 sequence is 16 residues long. In nucleotides, the CDR3 is TGTGCCAGCAGCTTAGCGCCCGGGACAGGGACCTACGAGCAGTACTTC. Residues: CASSLAPGTGTYEQYF.

This chain uses TRBV5-1 with TRBJ2-3; the match to TRBD2 covers 9 bases. Germline CDR1 reads SGHRS; CDR2 reads YFSETQ. The CDR3 totals 17 residues. V lost 2 bases to trimming and J lost 3 bases; unmatched junction nucleotides: 10. CDR3 bases: TGCGCCAGCAGCTTTGGGCTAGCGGGGTTCCTGACAGATACGCAGTATTTT. Translating it yields CASSFGLAGFLTDTQYF.

The chain recombines TRBV29-1 with TRBJ1-2; weak D call: TRBD1 (6 bases). The germline CDR1 and CDR2 sequences are SQVTM and ANQGSEA. The ends were cut back, 3 bases at V and 3 bases at J, with 20 bases in the middle. CDR3 length: 16 residues. CDR3: CSVEEGLGQPDYGYTF. The DNA of the CDR3 is TGCAGCGTTGAGGAAGGGCTTGGACAGCCCGACTATGGCTACACCTTC.

This chain joins TRBV7-2 and TRBJ1-1, with 9 bases that match TRBD1. The germline V gene has CDR1 SGHTA and CDR2 FQGNSA. The trim removed 1 base at V and 0 bases at J, leaving 6 bases unmatched. The CDR3 has 17 amino acids. The CDR3 bases are TGTGCCAGCAGCTTAGGGGACAGGGCTTTTATGAACACTGAAGCTTTCTTT. It codes for CASSLGDRAFMNTEAFF.

Concerning this clone itself: This specimen includes other DNA sequences encoding the same CDR3. The gene calls are TRBV28 and TRBJ2-5; 10 positions agree with TRBD2. The germline CDR1 and CDR2 sequences are MDHEN and SYDVKM. V lost 8 bases, J lost 4 bases, and 10 bases stayed unmatched. The CDR3 covers 15 residues. CDR3 sequence (DNA): TGTGCCAGCTCTAGCGGGAGTACGGTAGGAGAGACCCAGTACTTC. Its translation is CASSSGSTVGETQYF.

The chain uses TRBV9 and TRBJ2-3, with D perhaps TRBD1 (6 bases). V lost 4 bases to trimming and J lost 6 bases, with 12 bases between them. There are 13 residues in the CDR3. Germline CDR1 reads SGDLS; CDR2 reads YYNGEE. CDR3 in DNA: TGTGCCAGCAGCCCACGGACAGAGGATACGCAGTATTTT. This gives the protein CASSPRTEDTQYF.

A single count supports this clone. The chain carries TRBV28 and TRBJ1-2; D ambiguous. The V gene lost 3 bases and the J gene lost 2 bases, with 7 bases spanning the gap. The CDR3 is 13 residues long. Looked up from germline, CDR1 is MDHEN and CDR2 is SYDVKM. This chain's CDR3 is CASSFGSNYGYTF. CDR3 DNA: TGTGCCAGCAGTTTTGGCTCGAACTATGGCTACACCTTC.